This T cell receptor beta chain was sequenced during a study of blood T cell repertoires in COVID-19. Assay: immunoSEQ multiplex PCR; the TCRdb copy retains only in-frame clones and omits some. Of some 520,000 clones listed, roughly 87% are singletons. V shed 2 bases, J shed 6 bases, and the junction held 3 bases outside the gene matches. The CDR3 spans 14 residues. Seattle researchers signed up patients amid active infection and tracked them longitudinally. The receptor was derived from a man younger than 35 with COVID-19, enrolled during active disease. Material: peripheral blood. J is TRBJ2-1 and V is TRBV23-1; 8 positions match TRBD1. TRBV23-1 is sorted into the ORF group, with uncertain function. The CDR3 nucleotides are TGCGCCAGCAGTCAAGACAGGGGAGGCAATGAGCAGTTCTTC. Translation: CASSQDRGGNEQFF.